This T cell receptor beta chain was retrieved from a study of a mutant IDH1 vaccine in newly diagnosed glioma. For the study at large: Patients began vaccination 4-6 weeks after radiotherapy alone, or with temozolomide cycles. Beforehand, treatment had been radiotherapy, temozolomide, or both; the majority received both. Study findings and constraints: Changes in top peripheral clonotypes did not appear linked to pseudoprogression.

Libraries were prepared by immunoSEQ multiplex PCR; TCRdb keeps only in-frame clonotypes and omits some of them. Here the sample spans 35,000 to 40,000 clones, about four fifths being singletons. The time point was: week 23, last vaccination. Each dose delivered 300 ug of mutant IDH1 20-mer peptide subcutaneously with imiquimod. Each of the donors came in with new WHO grade 3 or 4 astrocytomas that were IDH1-mutant and ATRX-lost. As for this clone: What it binds is unknown.

Trimming pared 5 bases from V and 6 bases from J, leaving 26 bases between. The CDR3 sequence is 18 residues long. CDR1 SGHTA and CDR2 FQGNSA come from the germline V gene. The V gene is TRBV7-2, the J gene TRBJ2-1, with D uncertain. Sequenced material: PBMCs, taken from a glioma patient whose treatment included an IDH1 peptide vaccine. The clonotype comes from a man aged 40-55 years with glioma. The CDR3 coding sequence is TGTGCCAGCAGCACCCACATGGAAGTCTCGGGCCCCCGCAATGAGCAGTTCTTC. It codes for CASSTHMEVSGPRNEQFF.